The sequence of this T cell receptor beta chain was determined in a study of cytomegalovirus exposure and HLA in healthy donors. The PCR contained 60 Vbeta and 13 Jbeta primers. Some clones are missing from TCRdb's copy, which holds only in-frame ones; the method was immunoSEQ multiplex PCR. The sample is made up of approximately 40,000 clones, and the top ten hold approximately 6% of it. Study-level results: The productive fraction for most TCR beta V segments was about 87% or about 30% in an earlier analysis. A missense DCLRE1C variant was associated with V- and J-gene trimming of TCR beta chains in a later analysis, and an independent cohort replicated the association. Later analysis revealed greater clonal expansion in HLA-associated TCR beta chains than in equally common others.

The V end was cut by 4 bases, the J end by 6 bases, with 12 bases between. Per the germline V gene, CDR1 is MGHRA and CDR2 is YSYEKL. The CDR3 loop spans 13 amino acids. About this clone: Its antigen is not identified.

This TCR was sampled from a human donor in good health. The sequenced sample was PBMCs. J is TRBJ1-1 and V is TRBV4-1; TRBD1 might be the D (6 bases). DNA of the CDR3: TGCGCCAGCAGCCTGCAGGGGATATCTGAAGCTTTCTTT. Translating it yields CASSLQGISEAFF.